This TCR beta chain was documented in a study of blood T cell repertoires in COVID-19 (TCRdb year 2020). About the investigation overall: Collaborator samples came from the United States, Italy and Spain and covered acute and convalescent phases of COVID-19. The repertoires were released in a freely available public database intended as a resource for research on the immune response to SARS-CoV-2. Nearly every sample came with metadata listing a de-identified subject ID, COVID-19 status, age in years and sex. Deeply sampled blood TCRbeta repertoires from subjects exposed to, actively infected with, or recovered from COVID-19 were included in the dataset. Where available, HLA class I and class II types were taken from metadata supplied by the sample provider and were not determined by assay-based typing. Samples were obtained from the ongoing ImmuneRACE study (first 160 participants) and from about 1,300 subjects provided by 6 global collaborators. The material from the prospective study consisted of cDNA or gDNA derived from T cells, B-cell-depleted T cells, or PBMCs. On the study overall, not on this receptor specifically: Clinical and demographic metadata were provided uncurated, with the amount varying by source and participant.

The CDR3 runs 14 residues from the cysteine to the phenylalanine. The entry retains the CDR3 DNA only, 42 bases that are in frame from base 1. As encoded in the germline V gene, CDR1 is SGHRS while CDR2 is YFSETQ. V is pruned by 5 bases and J by 1 base, leaving 5 bases of the junction without a gene match. The collaborating institutions used their own protocols to collect whole blood in K2EDTA tubes. Collaborator samples were shipped for TCRbeta analysis as frozen whole blood, isolated PBMCs, or DNA extracted from either sample type. TCRbeta CDR3 regions were amplified from genomic DNA by means of the immunoSEQ Assay, a bias-controlled multiplex PCR. The study's own analysis went as follows. The number of nucleated cells in each sample was estimated from the amplification of reference gene primers within the assay. To quantify the absolute abundance of each unique TCRbeta CDR3 rearrangement, sequence reads were collapsed and filtered. For each sample, productive Simpson clonality was calculated as the square root of Simpson's diversity index over productive rearrangements. TCRdb retrieved this table from immuneACCESS and kept in-frame rearrangements only. Not all clones are present; in checked studies, unresolved V genes account for under half, and no reason is known for the remainder. The V and J calls and clone size come from that table; D and trimming were worked out from the DNA. For this sample there are about 42,000 clones; more than 70% appear just once. About 2.4% of the sample goes to the ten largest clones.

Note on this clone: This clone's antigen is unknown. One base away there is no much larger clone; base qualities are not given.

This clonotype was obtained from a human donor in a cohort sampled during active COVID-19. This chain joins TRBV5-1 to TRBJ2-7; the central 8 bases match TRBD1. Sequencing was done on a sample of peripheral blood. The DNA sequence is given as TGCGCCAGCAGTTCCCGGACAGGGTCCTACGAGCAGTACTTC. It encodes CASSSRTGSYEQYF.